This TCR beta chain was recovered during a study of blood T cells in healthy people across ages. A sample-barcoded 5' primer and a J-beta primer mix were used in a second PCR of roughly 7 to 12 cycles. MiXCR, applied by TCRdb to the 5' RACE reads, yields one record per CDR3 protein. The table lists around 780,000 distinct CDR3 sequences, 56% of them singletons. Study-level results: Age brought a roughly linear fall in TCR beta diversity measured per million T cells.

The CDR3 is made up of 14 amino acids. Trimming took off 2 bases at V and 8 bases at J, with 12 bases between the two ends. Germline CDR1 is MDHEN and CDR2 is SYDVKM. As for this clonotype: Its antigen is unidentified.

The sequencing input was blood. The V gene is TRBV28, the J gene TRBJ1-4, with D possibly being TRBD1 (5 bases). The source of this sequence is a middle-aged man in good health. Here the CDR3 reads CASSLMGVVEKLFF. CDR3 coding DNA: TGTGCCAGCAGTTTAATGGGGGTAGTGGAAAAACTGTTTTTT.